The clone carrying this T cell receptor (beta chain) appeared many times. No antigen is known for it. V was cut by 2 bases and J by 4 bases, with 14 bases left in between. This CDR3 is 15 amino acids long. Germline loops: CDR1 SGHTA, CDR2 FQGNSA. This sample stems from a study of response to subunit inactivated influenza vaccine. Study-wide findings and caveats: Authors suggested that a seasonal influenza vaccination recruits few new T cells each time.

TCRdb fed the RT-PCR reads into MiXCR, producing one record per CDR3 protein. Of fewer than 600,000 distinct CDR3 sequences in the sample, under 8.5% were seen once. Sequences were derived from PBMCs from blood, sampled 23 months after vaccination. This clonotype was sampled from a man aged 45 to 75 who received an inactivated influenza vaccine. The chain has TRBV7-2 and TRBJ1-1; D gene uncertain. CDR3: CASSLSRGGGTEAFF. CDR3 nucleotides: TGTGCCAGCAGCTTAAGTCGGGGTGGAGGCACTGAAGCTTTCTTT.